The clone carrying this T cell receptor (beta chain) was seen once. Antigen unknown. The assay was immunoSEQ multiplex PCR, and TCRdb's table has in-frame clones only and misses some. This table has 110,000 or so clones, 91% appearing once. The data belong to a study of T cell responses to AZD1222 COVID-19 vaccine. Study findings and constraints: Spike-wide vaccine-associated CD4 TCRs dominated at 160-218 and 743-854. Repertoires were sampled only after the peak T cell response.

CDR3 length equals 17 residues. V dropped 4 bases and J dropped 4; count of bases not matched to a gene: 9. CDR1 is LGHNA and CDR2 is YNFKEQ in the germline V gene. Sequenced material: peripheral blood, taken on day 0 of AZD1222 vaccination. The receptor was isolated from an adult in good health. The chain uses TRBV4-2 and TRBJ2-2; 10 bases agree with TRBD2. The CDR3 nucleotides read TGTGCCAGCAGCCGGACGAGCGGGGGGGTTTCCACCGGGGAGCTGTTTTTT. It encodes CASSRTSGGVSTGELFF.